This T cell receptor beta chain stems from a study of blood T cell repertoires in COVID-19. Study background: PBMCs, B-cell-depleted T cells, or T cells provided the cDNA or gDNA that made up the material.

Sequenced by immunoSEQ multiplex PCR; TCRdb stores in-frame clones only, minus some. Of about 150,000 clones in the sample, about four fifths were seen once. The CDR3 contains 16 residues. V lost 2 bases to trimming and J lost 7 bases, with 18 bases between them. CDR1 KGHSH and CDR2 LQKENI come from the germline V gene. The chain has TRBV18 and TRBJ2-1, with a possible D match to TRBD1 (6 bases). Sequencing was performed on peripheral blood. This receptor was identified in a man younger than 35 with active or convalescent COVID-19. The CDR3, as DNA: TGTGCCAGCTCACCAAAAGCACAGGGTTATTGGAATGAGCAGTTCTTC. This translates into CASSPKAQGYWNEQFF.